This T cell receptor beta chain derives from a study of control samples from healthy donors and cancer patients. The CDR3 runs 14 residues. Germline V CDR1 and CDR2: SGHVS, FQNEAQ. V was clipped by 3 bases and J by 2 bases; unmatched bases: 3. Using immunoSEQ multiplex PCR, the repertoire was profiled, and TCRdb retains in-frame clones only, with some absent. The sample has some 67,000 clones, over 75% seen once. The chain couples TRBV7-8 to TRBJ1-1; TRBD1 matches at 7 bases. The sample consisted of PBMCs. The sequence came from a woman in her forties or fifties with head and neck cancer. For the CDR3, the DNA is TGTGCCAGCAGCTTGGGGACAGTAAACACTGAAGCTTTCTTT. Translated, it gives CASSLGTVNTEAFF.